The 11 T cell receptor beta chains below come from one sample, sequenced in a study of blood T cell repertoires in COVID-19. Using immunoSEQ multiplex PCR, the repertoire was profiled, and TCRdb retains in-frame clones only, with some absent. This sample has under 450,000 clones; about 89% occur once, and the top ten carry 1.3%. The sample comprised PBMCs or T cells enriched from blood (not recorded which). Receptor source: a man aged 25-45 years who had recovered from COVID-19.

V is TRBV6-1 and J is TRBJ2-2; D is uncertain. Per the germline V gene, CDR1 is MNHNS and CDR2 is SASEGT. This CDR3 is 15 amino acids long. Trimming shortened V by 2 bases and J by 3 bases, and 10 bases separated the two germline ends. The CDR3 spells CASSERVGYTGELFF. CDR3 coding DNA: TGTGCCAGCAGTGAACGAGTCGGGTACACCGGGGAGCTGTTTTTT.

The chain has TRBV11-2 and TRBJ2-7; the D gene is possibly TRBD1 (7 bases). The V gene's germline CDR1 is SGHAT and CDR2 FQNNGV. Trimming took 4 bases from V and 3 from J, leaving 10 bases between them. The CDR3 runs 13 residues. The CDR3 nucleotides are TGTGCCAGCAGCTGGGGGGACAGCTACGAGCAGTACTTC. Its protein is CASSWGDSYEQYF.

The gene calls are TRBV3-1 (or the pseudogene TRBV3-2) and TRBJ2-3; a weak D match, TRBD1 (5 bases). Trimming left V 4 bases short and J 1 base short, with 12 bases between. The germline V gene has CDR1 LGHDT and CDR2 YNNKEL (reference sequence). The CDR3 loop spans 15 amino acids. DNA of the CDR3: TGTGCCAGCAGCCGACAAGACAGAGGCACAGATACGCAGTATTTT. Its translation: CASSRQDRGTDTQYF.

This clone was found once. This chain links TRBV2 with TRBJ1-5; 11 positions agree with TRBD1. The V gene end was trimmed by 6 bases and the J gene end by 2 bases; junction bases not matched to a gene: 15. This CDR3 is 19 amino acids long. The germline V gene encodes CDR1 SNHLY and CDR2 FYNNEI. The CDR3 sequence: CASRLLRGQGGDGNQPQHF. The CDR3 DNA sequence: TGTGCCAGCAGACTACTCCGGGGACAGGGGGGAGATGGCAATCAGCCCCAGCATTTT.

The gene calls are TRBV2 and TRBJ2-7; perhaps TRBD2 as D (5 bases). The CDR3 totals 14 residues. The ends were cut back, 3 bases at V and 6 bases at J, with 15 bases in the middle. Germline V gene lookup returns CDR1 SNHLY and CDR2 FYNNEI. The CDR3 is CASSEPSTLFEQYF. Written as DNA, the CDR3 is TGTGCCAGCAGTGAGCCTAGCACCCTATTCGAGCAGTACTTC.

Comment on this clone: Germline and junction disagree at one end, which may indicate a read error. The chain joins TRBV25-1 to TRBJ1-5, with 9 bases aligning to TRBD1. CDR1 is MGHDK, CDR2 SYGVNS, per germline. The CDR3 has 13 amino acids. In DNA form, the CDR3 reads TGTGCCAGCAGTACAGGGGGCAAACAGCCCCAGCATTTT. Its translation is CASSTGGKQPQHF. The full variable domain, completed using reference TRBV25-1 and TRBJ1-5, is EADIYQTPRYLVIGTGKKITLECSQTMGHDKMYWYQQDPGMELHLIHYSYGVNSTEKGDLSSESTVSRIRTEHFPLTLESARPSHTSQYLCASSTGGKQPQHFGDGTRLSIL.

V is TRBV25-1 and J is TRBJ2-2; TRBD1 matches at 9 bases. There are 15 residues in the CDR3. Germline CDR1 and CDR2: MGHDK and SYGVNS. The ends lost 5 bases at V and 8 bases at J; junction bases unmatched: 9. DNA of the CDR3: TGTGCCAGCAGTTTCTACCGGGACAGGGATGGGGAGCTGTTTTTT. Amino acid sequence: CASSFYRDRDGELFF.

The chain links TRBV7-9 to TRBJ1-4; 9 bases match TRBD1. CDR1 SEHNR and CDR2 FQNEAQ come from the germline V gene (reference sequence). The CDR3 is 17 amino acids. Losses at the gene ends were 5 bases for V and 3 bases for J; bases not matched to a gene: 10. As DNA, the CDR3 is TGTGCCAGCAGCCCTTCAGGACAGGGGAGTTCTAATGAAAAACTGTTTTTT. Protein product: CASSPSGQGSSNEKLFF.

The J gene is TRBJ1-1, the V gene TRBV6-1, with TRBD1 identical over 7 bases. The CDR3 length is 14 residues. The junction had 5 bases not matched to a gene; V was cut back by 2 bases and J by 5 bases. Germline lookup yields CDR1 MNHNS and CDR2 SASEGT. The DNA for the CDR3 is TGTGCCAGCAGTGAAAGGGGGCATGGGACTGAAGCTTTCTTT. Translated, it gives CASSERGHGTEAFF.

This chain joins TRBV5-6 and TRBJ1-3; D gene unclear. CDR1 and CDR2 (germline): SGHDT, YYEEEE. The V and J ends lost 6 bases and 8 bases respectively, with 15 bases between them. The CDR3 length is 13 residues. CDR3 in amino acids: CASTIGSQDTIYF. In DNA form, the CDR3 reads TGTGCCAGCACCATTGGGTCCCAGGACACCATATATTTT. Full variable domain (rest looked up from reference TRBV5-6 and TRBJ1-3): DAGVTQSPTHLIKTRGQQVTLRCSPKSGHDTVSWYQQALGQGPQFIFQYYEEEERQRGNFPDRFSGHQFPNYSSELNVNALLLGDSALYLCASTIGSQDTIYFGEGSWLTVV.

DNA for the CDR3: TGTGCCAGCAGGCCGACAGAGGAAGAGACCCAGTACTTC. Amino acid sequence: CASRPTEEETQYF. The V gene is TRBV28, the J gene TRBJ2-5; the D gene is possibly TRBD1 (5 bases). Looked up from germline, CDR1 is MDHEN and CDR2 is SYDVKM. V lost 6 bases, J lost 3 bases, and 11 bases lay in between. The CDR3 has 13 residues.